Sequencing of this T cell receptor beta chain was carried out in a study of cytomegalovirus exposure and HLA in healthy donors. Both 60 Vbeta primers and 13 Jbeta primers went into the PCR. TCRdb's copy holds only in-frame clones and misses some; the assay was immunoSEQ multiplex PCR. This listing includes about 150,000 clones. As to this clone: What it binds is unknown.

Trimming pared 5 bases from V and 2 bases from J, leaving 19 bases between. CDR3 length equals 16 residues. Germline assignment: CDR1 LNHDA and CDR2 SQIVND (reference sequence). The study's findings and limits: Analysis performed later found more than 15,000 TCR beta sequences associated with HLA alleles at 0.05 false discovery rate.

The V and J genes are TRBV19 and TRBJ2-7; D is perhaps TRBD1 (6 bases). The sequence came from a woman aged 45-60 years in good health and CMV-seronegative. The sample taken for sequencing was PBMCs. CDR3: CASSARTRGSTYEQYF. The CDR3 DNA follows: TGTGCCAGTAGTGCCAGAACCAGGGGATCGACCTACGAGCAGTACTTC.